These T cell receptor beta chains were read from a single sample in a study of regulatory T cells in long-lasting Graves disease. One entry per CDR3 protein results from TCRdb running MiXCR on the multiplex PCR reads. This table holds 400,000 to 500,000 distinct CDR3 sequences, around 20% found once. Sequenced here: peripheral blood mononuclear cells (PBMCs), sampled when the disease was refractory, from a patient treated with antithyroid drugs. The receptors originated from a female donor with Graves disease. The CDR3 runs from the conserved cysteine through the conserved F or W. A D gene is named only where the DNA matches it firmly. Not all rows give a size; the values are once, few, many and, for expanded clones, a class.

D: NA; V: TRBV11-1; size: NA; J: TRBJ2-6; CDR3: CANSLDSGANVLTF; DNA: TGTGCCAACAGCTTGGACTCTGGGGCCAACGTCCTGACTTTC
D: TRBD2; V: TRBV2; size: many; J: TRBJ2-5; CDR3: CASSLSSGSETQYF; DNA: TGTGCCAGCAGTCTATCTAGCGGGTCGGAGACCCAGTACTTC
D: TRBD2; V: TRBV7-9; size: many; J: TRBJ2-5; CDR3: CASSLGGRTSGRETQYF; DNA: TGTGCCAGCAGCCTCGGTGGCCGGACTAGCGGTCGGGAGACCCAGTACTTC
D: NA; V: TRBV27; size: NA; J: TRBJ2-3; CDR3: CASSWGTNTDTQYF; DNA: TGTGCCAGCAGTTGGGGCACAAACACAGATACGCAGTATTTT
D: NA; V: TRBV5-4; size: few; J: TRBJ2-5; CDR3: CASSFQTLETQYF; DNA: TGTGCCAGCAGCTTCCAAACACTGGAGACCCAGTACTTC
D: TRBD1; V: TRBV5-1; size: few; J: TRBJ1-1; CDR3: CASSRGDRGGTEAFF; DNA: TGCGCCAGCAGCCGTGGGGACAGGGGCGGAACTGAAGCTTTCTTT
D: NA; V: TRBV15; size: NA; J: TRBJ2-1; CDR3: CATSSTRRFSHNEQFF; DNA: TGTGCCACCAGCAGTACGCGAAGATTCAGCCACAATGAGCAGTTCTTC
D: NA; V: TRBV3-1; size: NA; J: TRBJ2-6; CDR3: CASSQGVGSGANVLTF; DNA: TGTGCCAGCAGCCAAGGCGTGGGTTCAGGGGCCAACGTCCTGACTTTC
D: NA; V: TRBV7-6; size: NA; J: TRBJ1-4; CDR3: CASSEPGAGGEKLFF; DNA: TGTGCCAGCAGCGAGCCGGGGGCCGGGGGTGAAAAACTGTTTTTT
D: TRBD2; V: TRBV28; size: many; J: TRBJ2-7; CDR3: CASGTSGAYEQYF; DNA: TGTGCCAGCGGGACTAGCGGGGCTTACGAGCAGTACTTC
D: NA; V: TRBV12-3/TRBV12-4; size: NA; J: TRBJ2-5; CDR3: CASSLEAGTHQETQYF; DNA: TGTGCCAGCAGTTTAGAAGCCGGGACACACCAAGAGACCCAGTACTTC
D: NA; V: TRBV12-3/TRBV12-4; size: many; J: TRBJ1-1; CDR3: CASSIQFTEAFF; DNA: TGTGCCAGCAGTATCCAGTTTACTGAAGCTTTCTTT
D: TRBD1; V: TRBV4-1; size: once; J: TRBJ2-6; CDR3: CASSLWGADRVSGANVLTF; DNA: TGCGCCAGCAGCCTATGGGGCGCGGACAGGGTCTCTGGGGCCAACGTCCTGACTTTC
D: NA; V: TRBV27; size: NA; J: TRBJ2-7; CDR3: CASSLSDSLYEQYF; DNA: TGTGCCAGCAGTTTATCGGACAGCCTCTACGAGCAGTACTTC
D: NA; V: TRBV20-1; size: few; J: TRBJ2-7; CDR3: CSASYSYEQYF; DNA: TGCAGTGCTAGTTACAGCTACGAGCAGTACTTC
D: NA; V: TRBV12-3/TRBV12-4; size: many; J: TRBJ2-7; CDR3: CASSLRSGVWTYEQYF; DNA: TGTGCCAGCAGTTTACGGTCGGGAGTATGGACCTACGAGCAGTACTTC
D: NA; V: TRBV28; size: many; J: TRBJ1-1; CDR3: CASSSRGMGTEAFF; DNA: TGTGCCAGCAGTTCCCGTGGGATGGGGACTGAAGCTTTCTTT
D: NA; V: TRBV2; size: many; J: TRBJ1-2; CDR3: CASKIPASGGYTF; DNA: TGTGCCAGCAAGATACCGGCTAGCGGTGGCTACACCTTC
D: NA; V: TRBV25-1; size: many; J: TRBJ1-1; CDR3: CASSELLGGETEAFF; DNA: TGTGCCAGCAGTGAATTGCTGGGAGGGGAAACTGAAGCTTTCTTT
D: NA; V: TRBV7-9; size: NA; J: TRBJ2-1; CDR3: CASIRANSYNEQFF; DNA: TGTGCCAGCATCCGAGCGAACTCCTACAATGAGCAGTTCTTC
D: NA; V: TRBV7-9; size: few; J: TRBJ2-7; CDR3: CASSFRGWSEQYF; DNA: TGTGCCAGCAGCTTCAGGGGATGGAGCGAGCAGTACTTC
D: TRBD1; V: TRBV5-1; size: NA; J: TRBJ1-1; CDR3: CASSLAGGVMNTEAFF; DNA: TGCGCCAGCAGCTTGGCAGGGGGCGTCATGAACACTGAAGCTTTCTTT
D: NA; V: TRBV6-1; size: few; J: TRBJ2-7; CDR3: CASRSRRDSYEQYF; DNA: TGTGCCAGCAGAAGTCGGAGGGACAGCTACGAGCAGTACTTC
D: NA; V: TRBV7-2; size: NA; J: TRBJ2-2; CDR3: CASSPLAGTGGGELFF; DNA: TGTGCCAGCAGCCCCCTGGCAGGGACCGGGGGCGGGGAGCTGTTTTTT
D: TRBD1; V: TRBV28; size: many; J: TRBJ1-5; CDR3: CASSLWGPGGQPQHF; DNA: TGTGCCAGCAGTTTATGGGGACCAGGGGGCCAGCCCCAGCATTTT
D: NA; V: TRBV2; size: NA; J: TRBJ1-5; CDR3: CASSANPGQTNQPQHF; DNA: TGTGCCAGCAGTGCAAATCCCGGACAAACAAATCAGCCCCAGCATTTT
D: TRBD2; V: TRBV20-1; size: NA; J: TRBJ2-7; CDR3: CSASNLAGDLTEQYF; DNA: TGCAGTGCTAGTAACCTAGCGGGAGATCTGACTGAGCAGTACTTC
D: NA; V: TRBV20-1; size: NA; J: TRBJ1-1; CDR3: CSASRHPNTEAFF; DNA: TGCAGTGCTAGTAGACACCCTAACACTGAAGCTTTCTTT
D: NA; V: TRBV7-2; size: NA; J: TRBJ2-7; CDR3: CASSLSDGSSYEQYF; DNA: TGTGCCAGCAGCTTATCCGACGGGAGCTCCTACGAGCAGTACTTC
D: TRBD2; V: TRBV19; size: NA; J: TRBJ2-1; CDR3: CASSQTSVKNEQFF; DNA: TGTGCCAGTAGTCAGACTAGCGTGAAAAATGAGCAGTTCTTC
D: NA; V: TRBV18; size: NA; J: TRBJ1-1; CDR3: CASSRRVGTEAFF; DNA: TGTGCCAGCTCCCGCAGGGTCGGAACTGAAGCTTTCTTT
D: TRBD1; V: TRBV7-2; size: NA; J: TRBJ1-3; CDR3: CASSLGGQGANTIYF; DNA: TGTGCCAGCAGCTTAGGCGGACAGGGGGCAAACACCATATATTTT
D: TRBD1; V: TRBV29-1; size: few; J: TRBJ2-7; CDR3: CSVVGGTGVYEQYF; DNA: TGCAGCGTTGTGGGCGGGACAGGGGTCTACGAGCAGTACTTC
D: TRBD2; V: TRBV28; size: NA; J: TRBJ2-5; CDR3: CASSPGLTNQETQYF; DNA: TGTGCCAGCAGTCCGGGACTAACTAACCAAGAGACCCAGTACTTC
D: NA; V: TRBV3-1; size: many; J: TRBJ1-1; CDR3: CASSQDLIGVTEAFF; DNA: TGTGCCAGCAGCCAAGATCTTATTGGAGTGACTGAAGCTTTCTTT
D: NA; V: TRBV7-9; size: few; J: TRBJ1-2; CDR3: CASSQQTGLSGGYTF; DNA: TGTGCCAGCAGCCAACAAACAGGACTATCGGGGGGCTACACCTTC
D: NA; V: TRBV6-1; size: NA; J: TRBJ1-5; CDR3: CASSDQGSLGPQHF; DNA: TGTGCCAGCAGTGATCAAGGTAGCCTTGGGCCCCAGCATTTT
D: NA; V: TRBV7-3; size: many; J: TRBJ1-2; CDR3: CASSSGPRRGGYTF; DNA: TGTGCCAGCAGTTCCGGTCCCCGAAGGGGTGGCTACACCTTC
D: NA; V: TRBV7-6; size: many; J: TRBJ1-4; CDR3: CASSLDGDEEKLFF; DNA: TGTGCCAGCAGCTTAGACGGGGATGAAGAAAAACTGTTTTTT
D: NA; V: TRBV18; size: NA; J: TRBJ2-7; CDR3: CASSLRRDPNYEQYF; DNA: TGTGCCAGCTCACTGCGTAGGGACCCCAACTACGAGCAGTACTTC
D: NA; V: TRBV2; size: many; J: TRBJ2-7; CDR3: CASSEVFYEQYF; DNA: TGTGCCAGCAGTGAAGTTTTCTACGAGCAGTACTTC
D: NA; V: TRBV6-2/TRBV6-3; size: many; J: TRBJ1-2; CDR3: CASSEEGGHGYTF; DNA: TGTGCCAGCAGTGAAGAGGGGGGTCATGGCTACACCTTC